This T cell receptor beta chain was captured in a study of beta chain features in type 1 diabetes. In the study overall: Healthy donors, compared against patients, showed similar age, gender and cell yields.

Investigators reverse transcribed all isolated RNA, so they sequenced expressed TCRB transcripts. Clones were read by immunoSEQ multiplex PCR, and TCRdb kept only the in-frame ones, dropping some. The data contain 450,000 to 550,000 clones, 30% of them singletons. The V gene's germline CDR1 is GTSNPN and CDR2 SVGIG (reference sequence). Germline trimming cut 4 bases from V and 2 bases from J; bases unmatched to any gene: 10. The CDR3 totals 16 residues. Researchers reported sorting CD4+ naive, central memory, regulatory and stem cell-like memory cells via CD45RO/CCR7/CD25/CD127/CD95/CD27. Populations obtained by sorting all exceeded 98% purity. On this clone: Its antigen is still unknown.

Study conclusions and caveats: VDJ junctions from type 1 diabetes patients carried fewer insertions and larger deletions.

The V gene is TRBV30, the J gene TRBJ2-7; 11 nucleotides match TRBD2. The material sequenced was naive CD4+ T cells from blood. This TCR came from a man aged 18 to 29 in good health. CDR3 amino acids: CAWKRSLAGGTYEQYF. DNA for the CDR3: TGTGCCTGGAAACGCTCCCTAGCGGGAGGAACCTACGAGCAGTACTTC.